The sequence of this T cell receptor beta chain was determined in a study of cytomegalovirus exposure and HLA in healthy donors. Turning to the study itself: Genotyping of 398 donors showed that around 86% belonged to the Caucasian-associated ancestry cluster.

Healthy individuals who donated bone marrow served as the donors. Comment on this clone: Its antigen is unknown.

13 Jbeta primers and 60 Vbeta primers were used for the PCR. The repertoire was sequenced with immunoSEQ multiplex PCR; TCRdb's copy has only in-frame clones and lacks some. The sample's table shows just over 200,000 clones. Findings of the study overall: A later analysis linked a missense DCLRE1C variant to TCR beta V- and J-gene trimming. Earlier analysis found most TCR beta V segments productive about 90% or about 30% of the time.

There are 13 residues in the CDR3. CDR1 is MNHEY, CDR2 SMNVEV, per germline (reference sequence). V lost 4 bases to trimming and J lost 3 bases, with 7 bases between them. The TCR originated in a girl aged 2-15 years in good health and CMV-seropositive. This rearrangement joins TRBV27 to TRBJ1-5; no reliable D call. The sample comprised PBMCs. The CDR3 coding sequence is TGTGCCAGCAGTTCGGTCTTCAATCAGCCCCAGCATTTT. Protein product: CASSSVFNQPQHF.